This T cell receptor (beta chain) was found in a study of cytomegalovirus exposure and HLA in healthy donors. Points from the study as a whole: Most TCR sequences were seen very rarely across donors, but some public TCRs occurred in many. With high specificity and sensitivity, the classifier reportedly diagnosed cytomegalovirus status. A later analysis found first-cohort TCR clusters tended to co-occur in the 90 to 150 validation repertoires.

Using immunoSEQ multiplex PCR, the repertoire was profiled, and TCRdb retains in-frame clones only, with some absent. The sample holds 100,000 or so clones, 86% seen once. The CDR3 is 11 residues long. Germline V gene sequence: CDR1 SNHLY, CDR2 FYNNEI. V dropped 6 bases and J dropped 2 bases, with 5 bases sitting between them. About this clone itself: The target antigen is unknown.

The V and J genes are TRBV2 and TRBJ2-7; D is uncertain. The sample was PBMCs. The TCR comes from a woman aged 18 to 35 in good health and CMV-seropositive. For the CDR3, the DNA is TGTGCCAGCAGCAGTACCTACGAGCAGTACTTC. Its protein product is CASSSTYEQYF.